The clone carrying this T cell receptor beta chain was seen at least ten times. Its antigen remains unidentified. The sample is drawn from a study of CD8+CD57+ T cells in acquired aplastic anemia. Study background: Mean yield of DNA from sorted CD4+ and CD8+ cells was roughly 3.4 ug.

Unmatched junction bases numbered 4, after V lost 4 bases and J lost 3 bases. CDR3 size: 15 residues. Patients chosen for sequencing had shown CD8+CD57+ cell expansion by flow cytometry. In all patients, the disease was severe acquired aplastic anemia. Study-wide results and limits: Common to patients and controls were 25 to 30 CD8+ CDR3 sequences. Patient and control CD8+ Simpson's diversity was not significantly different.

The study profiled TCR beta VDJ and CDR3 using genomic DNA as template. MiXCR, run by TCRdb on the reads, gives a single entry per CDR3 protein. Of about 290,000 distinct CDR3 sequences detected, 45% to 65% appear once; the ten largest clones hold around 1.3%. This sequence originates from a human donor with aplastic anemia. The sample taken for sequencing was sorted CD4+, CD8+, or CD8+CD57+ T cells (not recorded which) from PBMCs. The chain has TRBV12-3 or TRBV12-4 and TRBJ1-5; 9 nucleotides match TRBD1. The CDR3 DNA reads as TGTGCCAGCAGTTCACGGGACAGGGTCAATCAGCCCCAGCATTTT. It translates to CASSSRDRVNQPQHF.